The present TCR beta chain was sequenced within a study of cytomegalovirus exposure and HLA in healthy donors. Despite likely unrecorded immune exposures, the donors were nominally healthy at the time of sampling. The CDR3 runs 15 residues. V dropped 0 bases and J dropped 6; count of bases not matched to a gene: 6. CDR1 and CDR2 from the germline V gene are SGDLS and YYNGEE. Points from the study as a whole: Across HLA loci, a later analysis found differing TCR association rates, with DRB1 most and HLA-C fewest. Many donors shared some public TCRs, even though most TCR sequences were rare.

Worth noting for this clone: The antigen is unknown.

Both 60 Vbeta primers and 13 Jbeta primers went into the PCR. In the original workflow: Around 12 million of tens of millions of unique TCR beta chains were shared, per a later count. Assay: immunoSEQ multiplex PCR; the TCRdb copy retains only in-frame clones and omits some. V and J calls plus clone size are reproduced from that table; the DNA served to infer D and trimming. The table records about 170,000 clones, about 80% of them present only once. This sequence originates from a man between 35 and 55 years old in good health and CMV-seropositive. The V call is TRBV9, the J call TRBJ2-1; TRBD1 agrees at 7 bases. Sequences were obtained from PBMCs. The CDR3 here is CASSVDRGSGNEQFF. The CDR3 nucleotides are TGTGCCAGCAGCGTAGACAGGGGTTCGGGCAATGAGCAGTTCTTC.